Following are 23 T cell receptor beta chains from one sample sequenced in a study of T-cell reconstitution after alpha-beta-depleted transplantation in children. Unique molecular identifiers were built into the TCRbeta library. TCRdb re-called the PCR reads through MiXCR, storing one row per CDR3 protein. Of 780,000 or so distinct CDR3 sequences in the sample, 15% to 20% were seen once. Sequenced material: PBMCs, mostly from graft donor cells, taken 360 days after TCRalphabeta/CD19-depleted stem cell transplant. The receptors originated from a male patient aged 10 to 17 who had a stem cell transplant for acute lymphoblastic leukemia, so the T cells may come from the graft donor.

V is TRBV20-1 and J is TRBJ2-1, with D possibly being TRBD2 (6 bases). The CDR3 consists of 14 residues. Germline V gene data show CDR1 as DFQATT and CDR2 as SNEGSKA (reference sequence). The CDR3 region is CSAPYAGLSNEQFF. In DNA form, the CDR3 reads TGCAGCGCGCCTTACGCGGGATTAAGCAATGAGCAGTTCTTC.

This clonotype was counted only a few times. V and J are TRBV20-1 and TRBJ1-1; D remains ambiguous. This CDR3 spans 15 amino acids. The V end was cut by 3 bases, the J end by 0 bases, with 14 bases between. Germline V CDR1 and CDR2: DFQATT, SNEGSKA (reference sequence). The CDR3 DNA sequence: TGCAGTGCTAGTAAAGCCGGCGGTATGAACACTGAAGCTTTCTTT. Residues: CSASKAGGMNTEAFF.

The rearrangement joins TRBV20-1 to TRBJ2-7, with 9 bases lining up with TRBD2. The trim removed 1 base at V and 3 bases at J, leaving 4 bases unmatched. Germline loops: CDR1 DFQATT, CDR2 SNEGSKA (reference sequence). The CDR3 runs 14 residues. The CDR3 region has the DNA TGCAGTGCTAGAGGGCTAGCGGGGTACTACGAGCAGTACTTC. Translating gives CSARGLAGYYEQYF.

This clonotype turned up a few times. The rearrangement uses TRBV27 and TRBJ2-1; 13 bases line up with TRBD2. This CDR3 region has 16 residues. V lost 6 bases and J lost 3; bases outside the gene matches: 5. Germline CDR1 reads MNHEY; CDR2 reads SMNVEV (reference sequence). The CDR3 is CASSLTSGGYYNEQFF. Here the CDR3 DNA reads TGTGCCAGCAGCCTGACTAGCGGGGGGTACTACAATGAGCAGTTCTTC.

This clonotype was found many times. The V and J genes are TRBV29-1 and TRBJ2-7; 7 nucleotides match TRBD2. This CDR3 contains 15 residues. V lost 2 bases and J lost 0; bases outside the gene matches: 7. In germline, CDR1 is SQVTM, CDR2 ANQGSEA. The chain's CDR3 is CSVEQWRGSSYEQYF. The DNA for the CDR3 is TGCAGCGTTGAACAATGGCGGGGGAGCTCCTACGAGCAGTACTTC.

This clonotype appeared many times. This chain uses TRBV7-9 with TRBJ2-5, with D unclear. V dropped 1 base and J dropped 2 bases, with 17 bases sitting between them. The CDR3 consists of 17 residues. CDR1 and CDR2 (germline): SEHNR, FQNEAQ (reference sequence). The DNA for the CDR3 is TGTGCCAGCAGCTTAGGAGGCCAGTATGAGAGGCAAGAGACCCAGTACTTC. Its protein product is CASSLGGQYERQETQYF. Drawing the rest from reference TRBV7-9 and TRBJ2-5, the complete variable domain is DTGVSQNPRHKITKRGQNVTFRCDPISEHNRLYWYRQTLGQGPEFLTYFQNEAQLEKSRLLSDRFSAERPKGSFSTLEIQRTEQGDSAMYLCASSLGGQYERQETQYFGPGTRLLVL.

CDR3 bases: TGTGCCAGCAGCGTAGATCTAGGGGGCTCCTACGAGCAGTACTTC. This codes for CASSVDLGGSYEQYF. The rearrangement joins TRBV9 to TRBJ2-7; tentative D call: TRBD1 (6 bases). This CDR3 has 15 amino acids. The ends were cut back, 0 bases at V and 0 bases at J, with 10 bases in the middle. Germline lookup yields CDR1 SGDLS and CDR2 YYNGEE.

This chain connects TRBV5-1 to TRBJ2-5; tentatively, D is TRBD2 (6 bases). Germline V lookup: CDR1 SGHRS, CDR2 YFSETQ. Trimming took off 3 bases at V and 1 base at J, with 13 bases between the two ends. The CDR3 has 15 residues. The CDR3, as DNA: TGCGCCAGCAGCTCGGACGGGAGAGGCCAAGAGACCCAGTACTTC. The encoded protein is CASSSDGRGQETQYF.

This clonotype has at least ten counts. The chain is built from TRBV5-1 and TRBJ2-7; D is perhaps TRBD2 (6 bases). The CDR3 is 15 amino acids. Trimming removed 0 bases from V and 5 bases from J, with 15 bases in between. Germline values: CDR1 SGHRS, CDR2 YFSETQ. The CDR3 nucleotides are TGCGCCAGCAGCTTGGTTTCTAGCGTGTACCACGAGCAGTACTTC. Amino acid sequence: CASSLVSSVYHEQYF.

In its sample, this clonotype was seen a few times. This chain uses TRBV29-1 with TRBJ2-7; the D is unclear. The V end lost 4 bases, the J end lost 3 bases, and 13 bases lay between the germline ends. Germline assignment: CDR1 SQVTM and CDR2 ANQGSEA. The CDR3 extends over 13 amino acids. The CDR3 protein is CSVVPDGRYEQYF. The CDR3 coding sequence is TGCAGCGTTGTGCCGGACGGGCGCTACGAGCAGTACTTC.

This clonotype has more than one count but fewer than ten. In DNA, the CDR3 is TGTGCCAGCAGTTTACTAGCGTCAACCTACAATGAGCAGTTCTTC. Its translation is CASSLLASTYNEQFF. The rearrangement uses TRBV6-2 or TRBV6-3 and TRBJ2-1; the match to TRBD2 covers 7 bases. Trimming at V came to 4 bases and at J to 2 bases, leaving 5 bases not matched to a gene. Germline CDR1 reads MNHEY; CDR2 reads SVGEGT. The CDR3 loop spans 15 amino acids.

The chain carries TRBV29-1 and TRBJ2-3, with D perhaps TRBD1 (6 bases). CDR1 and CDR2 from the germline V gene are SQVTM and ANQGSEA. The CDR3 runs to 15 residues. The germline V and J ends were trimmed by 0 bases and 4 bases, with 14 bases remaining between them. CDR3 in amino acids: CSVEDEETGADTQYF. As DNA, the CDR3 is TGCAGCGTTGAAGATGAAGAGACAGGAGCAGATACGCAGTATTTT.

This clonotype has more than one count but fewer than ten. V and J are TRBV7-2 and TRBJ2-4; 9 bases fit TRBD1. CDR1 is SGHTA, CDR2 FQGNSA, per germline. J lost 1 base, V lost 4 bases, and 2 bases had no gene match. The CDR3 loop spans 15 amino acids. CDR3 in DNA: TGTGCCAGCAGCTCGGACAGGGGTGCCAAAAACATTCAGTACTTC. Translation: CASSSDRGAKNIQYF.

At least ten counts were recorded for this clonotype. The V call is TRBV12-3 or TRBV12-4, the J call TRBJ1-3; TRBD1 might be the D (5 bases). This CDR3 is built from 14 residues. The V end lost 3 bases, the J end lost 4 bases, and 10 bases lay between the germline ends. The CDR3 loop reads CASSFGGGGNTIYF. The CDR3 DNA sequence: TGTGCCAGCAGTTTCGGGGGAGGGGGAAACACCATATATTTT.

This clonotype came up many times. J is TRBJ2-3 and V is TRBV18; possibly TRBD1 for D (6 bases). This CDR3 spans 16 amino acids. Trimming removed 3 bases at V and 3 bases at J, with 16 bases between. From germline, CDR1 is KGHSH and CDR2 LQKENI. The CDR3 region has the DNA TGTGCCAGCTCACCGCGGCCGCCAGGGGATACAGATACGCAGTATTTT. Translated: CASSPRPPGDTDTQYF.

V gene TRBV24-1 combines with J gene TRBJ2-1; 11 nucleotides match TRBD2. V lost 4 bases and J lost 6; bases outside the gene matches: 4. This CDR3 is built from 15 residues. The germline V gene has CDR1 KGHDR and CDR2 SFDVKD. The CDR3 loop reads CATSEPTSGSNEQFF. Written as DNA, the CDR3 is TGTGCCACCAGTGAACCTACTAGCGGGAGCAATGAGCAGTTCTTC.

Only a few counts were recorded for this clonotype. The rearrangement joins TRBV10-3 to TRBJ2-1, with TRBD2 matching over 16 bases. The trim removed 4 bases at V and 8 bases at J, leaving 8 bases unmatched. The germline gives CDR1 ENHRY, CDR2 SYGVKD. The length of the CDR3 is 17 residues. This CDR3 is CAISGGLAGGPRDEQFF. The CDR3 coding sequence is TGTGCCATCAGTGGGGGACTAGCGGGAGGGCCTAGGGATGAGCAGTTCTTC.

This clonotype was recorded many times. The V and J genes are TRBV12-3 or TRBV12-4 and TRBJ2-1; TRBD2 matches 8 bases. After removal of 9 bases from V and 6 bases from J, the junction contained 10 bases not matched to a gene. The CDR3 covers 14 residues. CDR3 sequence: CARPPLAGGNEQFF. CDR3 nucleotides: TGTGCCAGGCCTCCGCTGGCGGGAGGCAATGAGCAGTTCTTC.

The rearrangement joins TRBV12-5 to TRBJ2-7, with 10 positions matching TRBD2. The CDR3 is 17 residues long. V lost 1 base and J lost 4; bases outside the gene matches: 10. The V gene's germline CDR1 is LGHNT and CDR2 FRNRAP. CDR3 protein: CASGLEPGTSVGYEQYF. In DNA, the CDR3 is TGTGCTAGTGGTTTGGAGCCCGGGACTAGCGTTGGGTACGAGCAGTACTTC.

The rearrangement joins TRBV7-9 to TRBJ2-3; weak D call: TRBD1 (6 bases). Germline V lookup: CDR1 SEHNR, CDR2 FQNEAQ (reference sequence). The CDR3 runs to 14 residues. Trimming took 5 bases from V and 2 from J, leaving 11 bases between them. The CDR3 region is CASSQRTATDTQYF. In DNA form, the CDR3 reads TGTGCCAGCAGCCAACGGACAGCCACAGATACGCAGTATTTT.

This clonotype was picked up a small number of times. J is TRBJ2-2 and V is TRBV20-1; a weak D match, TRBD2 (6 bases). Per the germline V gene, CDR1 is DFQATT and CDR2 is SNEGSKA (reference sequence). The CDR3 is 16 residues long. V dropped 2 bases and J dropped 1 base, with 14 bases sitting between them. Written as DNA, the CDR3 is TGCAGTGCTAGACGGGACTTCACCGAGAACACCGGGGAGCTGTTTTTT. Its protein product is CSARRDFTENTGELFF.

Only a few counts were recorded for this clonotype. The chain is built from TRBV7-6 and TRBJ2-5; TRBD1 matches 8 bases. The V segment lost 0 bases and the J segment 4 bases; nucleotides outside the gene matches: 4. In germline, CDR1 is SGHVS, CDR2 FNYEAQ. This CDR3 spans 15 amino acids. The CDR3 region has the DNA TGTGCCAGCAGCTTAGCGAGGACAGGGTCAGAGACCCAGTACTTC. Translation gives CASSLARTGSETQYF.

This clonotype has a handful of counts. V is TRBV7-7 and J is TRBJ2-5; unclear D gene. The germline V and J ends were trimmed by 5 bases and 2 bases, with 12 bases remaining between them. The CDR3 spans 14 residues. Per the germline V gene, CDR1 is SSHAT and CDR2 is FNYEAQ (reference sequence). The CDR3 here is CASSRASGQETQYF. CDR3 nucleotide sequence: TGTGCCAGCAGCAGGGCCTCCGGGCAAGAGACCCAGTACTTC. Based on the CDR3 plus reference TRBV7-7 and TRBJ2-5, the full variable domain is GAGVSQSPRYKVTKRGQDVTLRCDPISSHATLYWYQQALGQGPEFLTYFNYEAQPDKSGLPSDRFSAERPEGSISTLTIQRTEQRDSAMYRCASSRASGQETQYFGPGTRLLVL.